This TCR beta chain was documented in a study of blood T cell repertoires in COVID-19. Study information: The cDNA or gDNA used as material had been derived from T cells, B-cell-depleted T cells, or PBMCs.

Only a few counts were recorded for this clone. Assay: immunoSEQ multiplex PCR; the TCRdb copy retains only in-frame clones and omits some. The sample lists 250,000 or so clones; 70% to 90% were seen once. Participants came from fewer than 25 US areas, aged about 18 to 95 years. The CDR3 sequence is 14 residues long. The germline V gene has CDR1 SGHNT and CDR2 YYREEE (reference sequence). Trimming removed 4 bases from V and 3 bases from J, with 11 bases in between. The sample consisted of PBMCs or T cells enriched from blood (not recorded which). This chain connects TRBV5-4 to TRBJ2-1; D unclear. The TCR originated in a middle-aged man who had recovered from COVID-19. The CDR3: CASSLEGSYNEQFF. Here the CDR3 DNA reads TGTGCCAGCAGCCTAGAAGGTAGCTACAATGAGCAGTTCTTC.